This T cell receptor (beta chain) emerged from a study of T cell responses to AZD1222 COVID-19 vaccine. Notes on the study in general: After two AZD1222 doses, spike-specific TCR breadth and depth rose versus day 0. Every sample of the repertoires postdated the peak T cell response. Baseline serology detected seropositivity in only 6 or 7 AZD1222 recipients.

Repertoires were generated with immunoSEQ multiplex PCR, while TCRdb's copy carries only in-frame clones and drops some. The data hold 150,000 to 200,000 clones, with around 90% observed a single time. V was clipped by 1 base and J by 7 bases, with 4 bases between them. The CDR3 runs 11 residues. On this clone: Its antigen is unidentified.

The sample in question was peripheral blood, obtained 28 days after the second AZD1222 dose. The rearrangement links TRBV12-3 or TRBV12-4 to TRBJ1-1; D gene uncertain. The sequence was collected from an adult who received the AZD1222 COVID-19 vaccine. The CDR3 reads CASSLVGEAFF. In DNA form, the CDR3 reads TGTGCCAGCAGTTTAGTTGGTGAAGCTTTCTTT.